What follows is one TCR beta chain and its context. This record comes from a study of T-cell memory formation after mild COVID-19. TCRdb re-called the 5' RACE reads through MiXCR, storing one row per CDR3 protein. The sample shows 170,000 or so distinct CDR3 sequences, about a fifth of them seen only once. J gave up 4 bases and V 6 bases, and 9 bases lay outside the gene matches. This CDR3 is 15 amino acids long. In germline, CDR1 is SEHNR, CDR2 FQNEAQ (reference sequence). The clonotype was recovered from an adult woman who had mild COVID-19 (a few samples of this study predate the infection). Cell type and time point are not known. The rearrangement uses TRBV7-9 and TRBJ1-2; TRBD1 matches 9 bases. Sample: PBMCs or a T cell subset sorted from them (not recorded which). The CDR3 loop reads CASSPRGTGIYGYTF. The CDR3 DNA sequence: TGTGCCAGCAGTCCCAGGGGGACAGGGATCTATGGCTACACCTTC.